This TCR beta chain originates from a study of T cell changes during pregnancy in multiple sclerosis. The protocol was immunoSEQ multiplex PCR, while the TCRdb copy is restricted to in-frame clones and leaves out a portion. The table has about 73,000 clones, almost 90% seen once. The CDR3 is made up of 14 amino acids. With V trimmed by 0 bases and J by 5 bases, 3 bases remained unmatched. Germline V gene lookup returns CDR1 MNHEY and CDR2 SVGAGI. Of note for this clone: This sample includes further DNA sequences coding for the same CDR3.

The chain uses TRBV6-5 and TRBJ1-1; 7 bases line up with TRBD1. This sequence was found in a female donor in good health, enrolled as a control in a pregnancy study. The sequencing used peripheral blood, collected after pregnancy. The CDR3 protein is CASSYSTGSTEAFF. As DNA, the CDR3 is TGTGCCAGCAGTTACTCGACAGGGAGTACTGAAGCTTTCTTT.